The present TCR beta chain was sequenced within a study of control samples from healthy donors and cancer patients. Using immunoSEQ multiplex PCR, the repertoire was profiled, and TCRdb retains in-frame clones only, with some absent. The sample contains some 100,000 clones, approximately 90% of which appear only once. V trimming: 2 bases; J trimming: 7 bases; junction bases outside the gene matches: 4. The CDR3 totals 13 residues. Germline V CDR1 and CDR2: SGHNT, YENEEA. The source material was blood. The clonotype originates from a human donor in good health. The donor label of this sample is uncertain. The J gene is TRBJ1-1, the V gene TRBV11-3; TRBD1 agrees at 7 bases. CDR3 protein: CASSLTGDREAFF. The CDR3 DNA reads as TGTGCCAGCAGCTTAACAGGGGACCGTGAAGCTTTCTTT.